These T cell receptor beta chains were read from a single sample in a study of shared clonotypes between healthy human individuals. Sequenced by immunoSEQ multiplex PCR; TCRdb stores in-frame clones only, minus some. The data show roughly 700,000 clones, with around 90% seen just once and roughly 36% held by the top ten. What was sequenced was memory CD8+ T cells from PBMCs. These receptors were obtained from a man younger than 35 in good health. Some clones in this sample may be carry-over from other donors' samples. CDR3s include the opening cysteine and the closing phenylalanine or tryptophan. Each record gives: clone size, J gene, D gene, V gene, CDR3 DNA, CDR3 protein. A D gene is named only where the DNA matches it firmly. For some rows the clone size is stated as once, few or many, or as a class when expanded; others skip it.

>NA|TRBJ1-1|NA|TRBV7-2
TGTGCCAGCAGCGACCCTGGACAGAAGAACACTGAAGCTTTCTTT
CASSDPGQKNTEAFF
>few|TRBJ2-7|NA|TRBV4-1
TGCGCCAGCAGCCAAGTTGCAGGGGCGGACGAGCAGTACTTC
CASSQVAGADEQYF
>NA|TRBJ1-2|TRBD1|TRBV5-1
TGCGCCAGCAGCTCCTTCGGGGCAGGGGGCGTGGATAGCTATGGCTACACCTTC
CASSSFGAGGVDSYGYTF
>NA|TRBJ1-2|NA|TRBV7-9
TGTGCCAGCAGCTCGCTTGGGGGGCACGACTATGGCTACACCTTC
CASSSLGGHDYGYTF
>NA|TRBJ2-7|TRBD2|TRBV7-2
TGTGCCAGCAGCTCCAGGACTAGCGGGCGAGCCTACGAGCAGTACTTC
CASSSRTSGRAYEQYF
>NA|TRBJ2-3|TRBD1|TRBV7-9
TGTGCCAGCAGCTTAGTACAGGGGTTTTTTGATACGCAGTATTTT
CASSLVQGFFDTQYF
>NA|TRBJ2-1|NA|TRBV19
TGTGCCAGTAGTATAGGCCCCGGTCTAGCGAACAATGAGCAGTTCTTC
CASSIGPGLANNEQFF
>NA|TRBJ2-7|NA|TRBV5-4
TGTGCCAGCAGCATAGTCCCCCGATCCTACGAGCAGTACTTC
CASSIVPRSYEQYF
>NA|TRBJ1-2|TRBD1|TRBV4-1
TGCGCCAGCAGCCAGAAACAGGGGTGGATGGGCTACACCTTC
CASSQKQGWMGYTF
>NA|TRBJ1-1|TRBD1|TRBV5-1
TGCGCCAGCAGCGGGGGACAGGGGGCGCAAGGCACTGAAGCTTTCTTT
CASSGGQGAQGTEAFF
>NA|TRBJ1-2|NA|TRBV7-9
TGTGCCAGCAGCTTATTCGGAGGGGCCGACTATGGCTACACCTTC
CASSLFGGADYGYTF
>NA|TRBJ1-3|NA|TRBV4-1
TGCGCCAGCAGCCTACTTGGACAGAGCTCTGGAAACACCATATATTTT
CASSLLGQSSGNTIYF
>NA|TRBJ1-3|NA|TRBV2
TGTGCCAGCAGTGAAGATGAGCCTGGTACTGGAAACACCATATATTTT
CASSEDEPGTGNTIYF
>NA|TRBJ2-5|TRBD2|TRBV28
TGTGCCAGCAGTTTCCTGGGACTAGCTGGGGAGACCCAGTACTTC
CASSFLGLAGETQYF
>NA|TRBJ2-7|NA|TRBV6-1
TGTGCCAGCGGAGCCAGGGGATTCTCCTACGAGCAGTACTTC
CASGARGFSYEQYF
>NA|TRBJ2-2|NA|TRBV18
TGTGCCAGCTCACCACCGTCGGATAGCGAGAACACCGGGGAGCTGTTTTTT
CASSPPSDSENTGELFF
>NA|TRBJ2-2|TRBD1|TRBV10-2
TGCGCCAGCAGTGAGTCGTATATGACAGGGGTTGCCGGGGAGCTGTTTTTT
CASSESYMTGVAGELFF
>NA|TRBJ1-1|NA|TRBV6-5
TGTGCCAGCAGGGACCCGACTGGGGCTTTCTTT
CASRDPTGAFF
>few|TRBJ1-1|NA|TRBV2
TGTGCCAGCAGTGACGGCAGGATTAACACTGAAGCTTTCTTT
CASSDGRINTEAFF
>NA|TRBJ2-2|TRBD2|TRBV12-5
TGTGCTAGTGGTCCCAAGGGACTAGCGACCGGGGAGCTGTTTTTT
CASGPKGLATGELFF
>NA|TRBJ1-2|NA|TRBV12-5
TGTGCTAGTGGTCTGGGACCGCAGCACTATGGCTACACCTTC
CASGLGPQHYGYTF
>NA|TRBJ2-1|TRBD2|TRBV4-2
TGTGCCAGCAGCCAATTGACTAGCGGGAGGACCTCTTACAATGAGCAGTTCTTC
CASSQLTSGRTSYNEQFF
>NA|TRBJ2-3|NA|TRBV7-8
TGTGCCAGCAGTACCCGACAGCCCACAGATACGCAGTATTTT
CASSTRQPTDTQYF
>NA|TRBJ1-1|NA|TRBV7-9
TGTGCCAGCGGGGAGAGGGACATAGTCTTT
CASGERDIVF
>NA|TRBJ1-2|TRBD1|TRBV20-1
TGCAGTGCTGGGACAGACTATGGCTACACCTTC
CSAGTDYGYTF
>NA|TRBJ1-2|NA|TRBV2
TGTGCCAGCAGGGGACGGGTGCAAACTATTCCGTTTCGGGGCTACACCTTC
CASRGRVQTIPFRGYTF
>NA|TRBJ2-7|TRBD1|TRBV30
TGTGCCTCCTTGACAGGGAGCTCCTACGAGCAGTACTTC
CASLTGSSYEQYF
>NA|TRBJ1-2|NA|TRBV7-9
TGTGCCAGCAGCTTAGGGTTCTCGGGACCACTCGCTAACTATGGCTACACCTTC
CASSLGFSGPLANYGYTF
>NA|TRBJ2-1|TRBD2|TRBV9
TGTGCCAGCAGCGTAGTCCCAGCGGGAGCCATCAATGAGCAGTTCTTC
CASSVVPAGAINEQFF
>NA|TRBJ2-7|TRBD1|TRBV5-4
TGTGCCAGCAGCCCATCCGGACAGGGAATAGAGCAGTACTTC
CASSPSGQGIEQYF
>NA|TRBJ2-7|TRBD2|TRBV5-1
TGCGCCAGCAGCTTTGGACTAGCGGGCTACGAGCAGTACTTC
CASSFGLAGYEQYF
>NA|TRBJ1-1|NA|TRBV29-1
TGCAGCGTTCTTTTCGTCACTGAAGCTTTCTTT
CSVLFVTEAFF
>NA|TRBJ2-7|TRBD1|TRBV28
TGTGCCAGCAGTTCCACCCGGGACAGGAGCCCCTACGAGCAGTACTTC
CASSSTRDRSPYEQYF
>many|TRBJ1-2|NA|TRBV5-4
TGTGCCAGCAGCTTTAACGCGATTTCGGAGGGCTACACCTTC
CASSFNAISEGYTF
>NA|TRBJ2-5|NA|TRBV28
TGTGCCAGCACTCCCACAGCCCGAGCAGAGACCCAGTACTTC
CASTPTARAETQYF
>NA|TRBJ2-2|NA|TRBV28
TGTGCCAGCAGCCATCGTGAGTACGCATCGAACACCGGGGAGCTGTTTTTT
CASSHREYASNTGELFF
>NA|TRBJ1-1|NA|TRBV4-1
TGCGCCAGCAGCCAAGAGGGAGGGTTAAACACTGAAGCTTTCTTT
CASSQEGGLNTEAFF
>NA|TRBJ2-7|NA|TRBV28
TGTGCCAGCAGTTTAACTGGGTCAGGGTTGGGCTCCTACGAGCAGTACTTC
CASSLTGSGLGSYEQYF